The source of this TCR beta chain is a study of shared clonotypes between healthy human individuals. General study findings and limits: Non-shared clonotypes had lower generation probabilities than clonotypes shared by all four sorted-subset donors. The sharing of about 5% of naive CD4 clonotypes was seen across several donors. Large sequencing depth failed to make sorted-subset sequencing complete, rarefaction showed.

As to this clone: Its antigen is unidentified. This same CDR3 is encoded by further DNA sequences in the sample.

The donors, healthy adults who were HIV-negative, had experienced no recent acute infections or vaccinations. The germline V gene has CDR1 SNHLY and CDR2 FYNNEI. The CDR3 runs 11 residues. Trimming pared 5 bases from V and 4 bases from J, leaving 2 bases between. Only in-frame clones appear in the TCRdb table, and some are missing; sequencing was by immunoSEQ multiplex PCR. The sample shows 2,500,000 or so clones, 80% to 95% of them seen only once. The receptor was isolated from a man aged 18 to 29 in good health. Some clones in this sample may be carry-over from other donors' samples. Material for sequencing was naive CD4+ T cells from PBMCs. Subset meaning: CD45RA+ positively selected. The gene calls are TRBV2 and TRBJ2-2; D is ambiguous. The CDR3 reads CASSRTGELFF. The CDR3 nucleotides read TGTGCCAGCAGTCGCACCGGGGAGCTGTTTTTT. The complete variable domain, with remaining parts taken from reference TRBV2 and TRBJ2-2, reads EPEVTQTPSHQVTQMGQEVILRCVPISNHLYFYWYRQILGQKVEFLVSFYNNEISEKSEIFDDQFSVERPDGSNFTLKIRSTKLEDSAMYFCASSRTGELFFGEGSRLTVL.